Below, 7 T cell receptor beta chains from the same sample are listed, as sequenced in a study of immune cell composition in non-small cell lung cancer. The assay was immunoSEQ multiplex PCR, and TCRdb's table has in-frame clones only and misses some. The sample yields several thousand clones, about three quarters seen once. The sample consisted of lung tumor tissue. These receptor sequences come from a human donor with non-small cell lung cancer.

As to this clone: An end of the junction does not agree with germline; a read error may underlie this. Other DNA sequences in this sample translate to the same CDR3. The V call is TRBV9, the J call TRBJ2-1, with TRBD1 identical over 7 bases. The CDR3 runs to 16 residues. Germline CDR1 is SGDLS and CDR2 is YYNGEE. The CDR3 bases are TGCGCCAGCAGCGAGAGACAGGGCCCATCCTACAATGAGCAGTTCTTC. Protein product: CASSERQGPSYNEQFF.

The rearrangement joins TRBV4-1 to TRBJ1-2; D call uncertain. This CDR3 is built from 12 residues. Germline CDR1 MGHRA, CDR2 YSYEKL. With 1 base removed from V and 5 bases from J, the gap between germline ends came to 5 bases. DNA for the CDR3: TGCGCCAGCAGCCAAGCACGGTATGGCTACACCTTC. This gives the protein CASSQARYGYTF.

This clone has only one observation. The rearrangement links TRBV18 to TRBJ1-2, with a weak D call TRBD1 (5 bases). The germline V gene has CDR1 KGHSH and CDR2 LQKENI. This CDR3 is built from 12 residues. V shed 4 bases and J shed 8 bases, with 11 bases lying between them. The CDR3 is CASSLTEEGYTF. CDR3 DNA sequence: TGTGCCAGCTCACTGACAGAGGAGGGCTACACCTTC.

This clone was seen a handful of times. The rearrangement uses TRBV5-6 and TRBJ2-4; D is unclear. There are 13 residues in the CDR3. Germline CDR1 SGHDT, CDR2 YYEEEE. V was pared by 5 bases and J by 6 bases, with 12 bases between. The CDR3 spells CASSYSMVNIQYF. In nucleotides, the CDR3 is TGTGCCAGCAGTTACTCCATGGTAAACATTCAGTACTTC. Full variable domain (rest looked up from reference TRBV5-6 and TRBJ2-4): DAGVTQSPTHLIKTRGQQVTLRCSPKSGHDTVSWYQQALGQGPQFIFQYYEEEERQRGNFPDRFSGHQFPNYSSELNVNALLLGDSALYLCASSYSMVNIQYFGAGTRLSVL.

The chain combines TRBV30 with TRBJ2-5; 7 bases are a match to TRBD2. The germline V gene encodes CDR1 GTSNPN and CDR2 SVGIG (reference sequence). CDR3 length: 14 residues. The junction had 5 bases not matched to a gene; V was cut back by 0 bases and J by 4 bases. In DNA, the CDR3 is TGTGCCTGGAGTGTACGGGGGGTTCGAGAGACCCAGTACTTC. This translates into CAWSVRGVRETQYF.

This clone was recorded once. The chain combines TRBV11-2 with TRBJ2-7; 8 nucleotides line up with TRBD1. This CDR3 has 16 amino acids. Unmatched junction bases numbered 8, after V lost 1 base and J lost 3 bases. Looked up from germline, CDR1 is SGHAT and CDR2 is FQNNGV. The CDR3 nucleotides are TGTGCCAGCAGCTTAGCTGACCAGACAGGGGACTACGAGCAGTACTTC. This sequence encodes CASSLADQTGDYEQYF.

The CDR3 region is CASRGGVRDQETQYF. The CDR3 DNA follows: TGTGCCAGTAGAGGGGGCGTCAGAGACCAAGAGACCCAGTACTTC. The V call is TRBV19, the J call TRBJ2-5; 7 nucleotides align to TRBD1. CDR1 is LNHDA and CDR2 is SQIVND in the germline V gene (reference sequence). CDR3 length equals 15 residues. The ends lost 6 bases at V and 0 bases at J; junction bases unmatched: 7.